The TCR beta chain described here comes from a study of cytomegalovirus exposure and HLA in healthy donors. General study findings and limits: Specificity of a few CMV-associated chains for CMV antigens was verified in vitro. The likely explanation for a cluster of highly shared sequence variants was sequencing artifact. Later, an analysis showed that TCR beta chains associated with HLA were more clonally expanded than others that were equally common.

The PCR was carried out with 60 Vbeta primers and 13 Jbeta primers. Generated by immunoSEQ multiplex PCR, the TCRdb table keeps only in-frame clones and is missing some. The sample includes about 130,000 clones, over 15% of them seen just once. Of note for this clone: Its antigen is still unknown.

The CDR3 spans 19 residues. The V gene end was trimmed by 1 base and the J gene end by 3 bases; junction bases not matched to a gene: 16. Germline CDR1 is LGHNA and CDR2 is YNFKEQ. This sequence was found in a female donor in good health and CMV-seropositive. This sequence joins TRBV4-2 and TRBJ2-5, with 8 nucleotides matching TRBD2. Material for sequencing was PBMCs. Written as DNA, the CDR3 is TGTGCCAGCAGCCAAGGGCCGTTAAGTATAGCGGGGTTAGAAGAGACCCAGTACTTC. Protein product: CASSQGPLSIAGLEETQYF.